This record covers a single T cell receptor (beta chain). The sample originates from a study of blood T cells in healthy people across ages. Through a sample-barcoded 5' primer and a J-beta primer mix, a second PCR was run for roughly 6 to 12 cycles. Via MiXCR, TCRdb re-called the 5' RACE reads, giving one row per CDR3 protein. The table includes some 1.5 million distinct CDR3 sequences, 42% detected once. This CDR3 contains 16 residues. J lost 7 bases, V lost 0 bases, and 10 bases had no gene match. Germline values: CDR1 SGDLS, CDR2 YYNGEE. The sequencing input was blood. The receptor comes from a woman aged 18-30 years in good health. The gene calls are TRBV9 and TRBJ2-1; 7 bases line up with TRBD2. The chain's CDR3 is CASSVVPGVAGNEQFF. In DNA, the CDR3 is TGTGCCAGCAGCGTAGTACCGGGAGTAGCGGGTAATGAGCAGTTCTTC.